This TCR beta chain emerged from a study of long-term antiretroviral therapy in people with HIV. The assay, immunoSEQ v3.0, was run at survey level. The data were produced by immunoSEQ multiplex PCR, yet TCRdb's version contains in-frame clones alone and is incomplete. The repertoire holds tens of thousands of clones, with approximately 88% as singletons. With regard to this clone: Its antigen is unidentified.

Study-wide results and caveats: Collection of the blood took place between the mid-2000s and the late 2010s. The ART regimens in use then may have been less effective than current ones.

The starting material was unsorted PBMCs, obtained about 2.7 years after starting antiretroviral therapy. The receptor's source is a man aged 25 to 45 with HIV.

The CDR3 region has the DNA TGTGCTAGTGGCATTACAGGGAACACTGAAGCTTTCTTT. Protein sequence: CASGITGNTEAFF. The chain combines TRBV12-5 with TRBJ1-1, with TRBD1 as a possible D gene (5 bases). Germline V CDR1 and CDR2: LGHNT, FRNRAP. V lost 6 bases to trimming and J lost 1 base, with 9 bases between them. This CDR3 has 13 residues.